This T cell receptor (beta chain) came from a study of immune reconstitution after stem cell transplant in scleroderma. This clonotype ranks as medium-sized. TCRdb re-called the RT-PCR reads through MiXCR, storing one row per CDR3 protein. Counted here are about 2,000 distinct CDR3 sequences, about 15% occurring once; the ten biggest clones make up 34%. CDR3 length: 14 residues. Trimming removed 0 bases from V and 13 bases from J; junction bases left unmatched: 5. The germline V gene has CDR1 MNHEY and CDR2 SVGEGT. The clonotype originates from a female donor with systemic sclerosis. The gene calls are TRBV6-2 or TRBV6-3 and TRBJ2-1, with TRBD2 matching over 11 bases. The material was obtained before or after autologous hematopoietic stem cell transplantation (not recorded which). CDR3 sequence (DNA): TGTGCCAGCAGTTACTCTGCTAGCGGGGGGCTCCAGTTCTTC. Amino acid sequence: CASSYSASGGLQFF.